These 32 T cell receptor beta chains originate from one sample sequenced in a study of cytomegalovirus exposure and HLA in healthy donors (dated by TCRdb to about 2017). Libraries were built with the immunoSEQ multiplex PCR assay. A mixture of 60 forward primers for TCR Vbeta segments and 13 reverse primers for TCR Jbeta segments was used in the multiplex PCR. The source is immuneACCESS, and TCRdb retained only in-frame sequences with V and J called. Part of the clones is not carried over; for the studies checked, unresolved V genes explain less than half of this, and the remainder is unexplained. The sample contains about 130,000 clones, around 80% of them found a single time. 4% of the sample lies in the top ten. Sequencing used PBMCs. The receptors derive from a woman aged 35 to 49 in good health and CMV-seronegative.

This clone showed up just a few times. The chain links TRBV18 to TRBJ1-4; the match to TRBD1 covers 7 bases. The V segment lost 3 bases and the J segment 6 bases; nucleotides outside the gene matches: 4. CDR1 is KGHSH, CDR2 LQKENI, per germline. The CDR3 extends over 14 amino acids. The CDR3 here is CASSPDRRHEKLFF. The CDR3 DNA reads as TGTGCCAGCTCACCGGACAGGCGGCATGAAAAACTGTTTTTT. Full variable domain (rest looked up from reference TRBV18 and TRBJ1-4): NAGVMQNPRHLVRRRGQEARLRCSPMKGHSHVYWYRQLPEEGLKFMVYLQKENIIDESGMPKERFSAEFPKEGPSILRIQQVVRGDSAAYFCASSPDRRHEKLFFGSGTQLSVL.

The chain is built from TRBV9 and TRBJ2-7; TRBD2 is a possible D gene (5 bases). CDR3 length: 15 residues. Trimming shortened V by 4 bases and J by 1 base, and 15 bases separated the two germline ends. Germline CDR1 reads SGDLS; CDR2 reads YYNGEE. The CDR3 sequence: CASSPLGGISYEQYF. CDR3 coding DNA: TGTGCCAGCAGCCCCCTAGGAGGTATTTCCTACGAGCAGTACTTC. Combining the CDR3 with reference TRBV9 and TRBJ2-7 gives the whole variable domain DSGVTQTPKHLITATGQRVTLRCSPRSGDLSVYWYQQSLDQGLQFLIQYYNGEERAKGNILERFSAQQFPDLHSELNLSSLELGDSALYFCASSPLGGISYEQYFGPGTRLTVT.

Notes on this clone: At the DNA level, this CDR3 is encoded by other sequences in the same sample as well. The gene calls are TRBV6-5 and TRBJ1-2; 9 bases fit TRBD1. The germline gives CDR1 MNHEY, CDR2 SVGAGI. V lost 4 bases to trimming and J lost 5 bases; unmatched junction nucleotides: 8. This CDR3 has 15 amino acids. The DNA of the CDR3 is TGTGCCAGCAGTTCTTCTACAGGGGGCGGGTATGGCTACACCTTC. It yields the protein CASSSSTGGGYGYTF.

This clone is a singleton in its sample. This chain connects TRBV19 to TRBJ1-1; D unresolved. The germline V gene encodes CDR1 LNHDA and CDR2 SQIVND (reference sequence). This CDR3 region has 15 residues. The ends were cut back, 1 base at V and 0 bases at J, with 9 bases in the middle. This CDR3 reads CASSIGGSMNTEAFF. In DNA, the CDR3 is TGTGCCAGTAGTATAGGAGGCAGCATGAACACTGAAGCTTTCTTT.

The gene calls are TRBV19 and TRBJ2-3; 12 bases match TRBD2. This CDR3 has 17 amino acids. Germline-derived CDR1 and CDR2 are LNHDA and SQIVND (reference sequence). V gave up 6 bases and J gave up 5 bases; unmatched junction bases: 12. The CDR3 region is CASSPKRLAGAEDTQYF. The CDR3 DNA sequence: TGTGCCAGTAGCCCAAAACGACTAGCGGGAGCGGAAGATACGCAGTATTTT.

A few counts support this clone. J is TRBJ1-2 and V is TRBV28; D not certain. Germline lookup yields CDR1 MDHEN and CDR2 SYDVKM. Trimming shortened V by 8 bases and J by 3 bases, and 13 bases separated the two germline ends. This CDR3 region has 13 residues. In nucleotides, the CDR3 is TGTGCCAGCTCCCGAGTCGGAGACTATGGCTACACCTTC. This codes for CASSRVGDYGYTF.

The chain's CDR3 is CSVRVSDIQYF. In nucleotides, the CDR3 is TGCAGCGTTCGGGTTTCGGACATTCAGTACTTC. The chain is built from TRBV29-1 and TRBJ2-4; D gene ambiguous. This CDR3 has 11 amino acids. V shed 5 bases and J shed 8 bases, with 10 bases lying between them. The germline gives CDR1 SQVTM, CDR2 ANQGSEA.

In this sample, this clone turned up once. This sequence joins TRBV5-1 and TRBJ1-1; TRBD1 aligns across 9 bases. There are 15 residues in the CDR3. The ends lost 3 bases at V and 1 base at J; junction bases unmatched: 4. Germline lookup yields CDR1 SGHRS and CDR2 YFSETQ. The CDR3 reads CASSWGTGSNTEAFF. The CDR3 DNA is TGCGCCAGCAGCTGGGGGACAGGGTCGAACACTGAAGCTTTCTTT.

The rearrangement links TRBV6-1 to TRBJ1-2, with D possibly TRBD1 on 5 matching bases. V was trimmed by 3 bases and J by 12 bases, leaving 14 bases between them. In germline, CDR1 is MNHNS, CDR2 SASEGT. The CDR3 sequence is 12 residues long. The CDR3 here is CASSDPPGGDTF. The CDR3 coding sequence is TGTGCCAGCAGTGACCCTCCCGGGGGGGACACCTTC.

This clone has a handful of counts. This rearrangement joins TRBV7-8 to TRBJ2-7; possible D gene TRBD1, 5 bases. This CDR3 comprises 18 residues. The germline V gene encodes CDR1 SGHVS and CDR2 FQNEAQ. Between the trimmed V and J ends, which lost 5 bases and 3 bases, there was a span of 26 bases. CDR3 residues: CASSAYPPQERLVYEQYF. The CDR3 DNA is TGTGCCAGCAGCGCTTATCCTCCACAGGAGCGTCTAGTCTACGAGCAGTACTTC.

The chain is built from TRBV14 and TRBJ1-2; D remains unclear. Germline CDR1 is SGHDN and CDR2 is FVKESK. The CDR3 covers 13 residues. The ends were cut back, 2 bases at V and 6 bases at J, with 10 bases in the middle. CDR3 sequence (DNA): TGTGCCAGCAGCCAAAGCAGGTCGGATGGCTACACCTTC. It yields the protein CASSQSRSDGYTF.

This chain joins TRBV6-6 and TRBJ2-3; D perhaps matches TRBD2 (5 bases). CDR1 and CDR2 from the germline V gene are MNHNY and SVGAGI (reference sequence). The CDR3 spans 13 residues. V shed 6 bases and J shed 5 bases, with 12 bases lying between them. In DNA, the CDR3 is TGTGCCAGCAGCCAGGACTTTTTAGATACGCAGTATTTT. Its protein product is CASSQDFLDTQYF.

The CDR3 spells CASSGRLRETQYF. Written as DNA, the CDR3 is TGTGCCAGCAGTGGAAGGTTGAGGGAGACCCAGTACTTC. V is TRBV2 and J is TRBJ2-5; no clear D. The CDR3 covers 13 residues. Germline V lookup: CDR1 SNHLY, CDR2 FYNNEI. V dropped 4 bases and J dropped 5 bases, with 11 bases sitting between them.

V usage is TRBV6-5 and J usage is TRBJ2-7, with 8 bases matching TRBD2. V was pared by 6 bases and J by 1 base, with 5 bases of the junction left unmatched. CDR3 size: 14 residues. Germline CDR1 MNHEY, CDR2 SVGAGI. CDR3 DNA sequence: TGTGCCAGCAGCTTAGCGGGGCCTTCCTACGAGCAGTACTTC. It is translated as CASSLAGPSYEQYF.

The rearrangement links TRBV18 to TRBJ2-6; D remains ambiguous. CDR3 length equals 18 residues. Germline assignment: CDR1 KGHSH and CDR2 LQKENI. The V gene lost 1 base and the J gene lost 1 base, with 14 bases spanning the gap. CDR3 bases: TGTGCCAGCTCACCACTGGGCCGACCCTTATCTGGGGCCAACGTCCTGACTTTC. It specifies CASSPLGRPLSGANVLTF.

The V and J genes are TRBV28 and TRBJ2-1; 11 positions match TRBD2. The CDR3 has 17 residues. The junction had 9 bases not matched to a gene; V was cut back by 1 base and J by 7 bases. The germline gives CDR1 MDHEN, CDR2 SYDVKM. The DNA of the CDR3 is TGTGCCAGCAGTTTATCCTCCGGGACTAGCGGCATGAATGAGCAGTTCTTC. Amino acid sequence: CASSLSSGTSGMNEQFF.

The chain carries TRBV27 and TRBJ2-1; tentatively, D is TRBD1 (6 bases). From germline, CDR1 is MNHEY and CDR2 SMNVEV (reference sequence). Trimming took off 2 bases at V and 9 bases at J, with 20 bases between the two ends. This CDR3 comprises 16 residues. CDR3: CASSLQPGTRGSEQFF. The CDR3 DNA follows: TGTGCCAGCAGTTTACAGCCCGGGACAAGGGGTAGTGAGCAGTTCTTC.

V and J are TRBV4-3 and TRBJ1-5; the D is unclear. V shed 0 bases and J shed 0 bases, with 15 bases lying between them. The length of the CDR3 is 18 residues. Germline V gene sequence: CDR1 LGHNA, CDR2 YSLEER. The CDR3 reads CASSQERHAVYSNQPQHF. The DNA of the CDR3 is TGCGCCAGCAGCCAAGAAAGACATGCTGTCTATAGCAATCAGCCCCAGCATTTT.

This clone was seen more than once but under ten times. The rearrangement links TRBV10-3 to TRBJ2-7; D is possibly TRBD1 (6 bases). Deletions cut 10 bases from V and 7 bases from J, with 11 bases between. Germline V gives CDR1 ENHRY, CDR2 SYGVKD. The CDR3 has 10 residues. CDR3 sequence: CATVDREQYF. For the CDR3, the DNA is TGTGCCACCGTCGACAGGGAGCAGTACTTC.

V usage is TRBV9 and J usage is TRBJ1-4; 11 bases agree with TRBD1. Per the germline V gene, CDR1 is SGDLS and CDR2 is YYNGEE. This CDR3 contains 16 residues. V gave up 1 base and J gave up 7 bases; unmatched junction bases: 6. The CDR3 DNA is TGTGCCAGCAGCGTACTCACCGGGACAGGGGGTGAAAAACTGTTTTTT. Translated, it gives CASSVLTGTGGEKLFF.

The V and J genes are TRBV28 and TRBJ1-4, with TRBD1 identical over 8 bases. V gave up 4 bases and J gave up 3 bases; unmatched junction bases: 7. There are 16 residues in the CDR3. The germline gives CDR1 MDHEN, CDR2 SYDVKM. Written as DNA, the CDR3 is TGTGCCAGCAGTTCCCAGGGGGCGCGGGCTAATGAAAAACTGTTTTTT. Its translation: CASSSQGARANEKLFF.

This chain joins TRBV11-2 and TRBJ1-5, with 8 bases identical to TRBD1. V shed 5 bases, J shed 7 bases, and the junction held 1 base outside the gene matches. The CDR3 consists of 12 residues. CDR1 is SGHAT, CDR2 FQNNGV, per germline. This CDR3 reads CASSPGGQPQHF. For the CDR3, the DNA is TGTGCCAGCAGCCCAGGGGGCCAGCCCCAGCATTTT.

This chain links TRBV5-6 with TRBJ2-7; D is unresolved. The CDR3 extends over 12 amino acids. Trimming shortened V by 3 bases and J by 2 bases, and 6 bases separated the two germline ends. CDR1 and CDR2 (germline): SGHDT, YYEEEE. The CDR3 region is CASSSVAYEQYF. CDR3 DNA sequence: TGTGCCAGCAGCTCAGTGGCCTACGAGCAGTACTTC.

The chain joins TRBV5-1 to TRBJ2-3; 9 bases fit TRBD2. Trimming at V came to 0 bases and at J to 3 bases, leaving 5 bases not matched to a gene. Looked up from germline, CDR1 is SGHRS and CDR2 is YFSETQ. CDR3 length equals 16 residues. The CDR3 loop reads CASSLALAGQTDTQYF. The CDR3 DNA reads TGCGCCAGCAGCTTGGCCCTAGCGGGACAGACAGATACGCAGTATTTT. Variable domain in full (rest from reference TRBV5-1 and TRBJ2-3): KAGVTQTPRYLIKTRGQQVTLSCSPISGHRSVSWYQQTPGQGLQFLFEYFSETQRNKGNFPGRFSGRQFSNSRSEMNVSTLELGDSALYLCASSLALAGQTDTQYFGPGTRLTVL.

The chain combines TRBV27 with TRBJ2-3; 8 bases are a match to TRBD1. The length of the CDR3 is 16 residues. In germline, CDR1 is MNHEY, CDR2 SMNVEV (reference sequence). V shed 0 bases and J 4 bases; nucleotides not matched to a gene: 6. The DNA of the CDR3 is TGTGCCAGCAGTTTATCACCTGGGACAGGTGCAGATACGCAGTATTTT. This codes for CASSLSPGTGADTQYF.

J is TRBJ1-2 and V is TRBV9; D not resolved. CDR3 length: 12 residues. Per the germline V gene, CDR1 is SGDLS and CDR2 is YYNGEE. V gave up 2 bases and J gave up 7 bases, with 9 bases separating them. The CDR3 spells CASSVGLGGYTF. CDR3 DNA: TGTGCCAGCAGCGTGGGCCTCGGTGGCTACACCTTC.

The J gene is TRBJ2-1, the V gene TRBV7-8, with D uncertain. Germline V gene data show CDR1 as SGHVS and CDR2 as FQNEAQ. This CDR3 has 13 amino acids. Deletions cut 1 base from V and 4 bases from J, with 5 bases between. CDR3 protein: CASSLGAYNEQFF. The CDR3 nucleotides read TGTGCCAGCAGCTTAGGGGCATACAATGAGCAGTTCTTC.

In DNA, the CDR3 is TGCGCCAGCAGCTACGGGACTAGCGGGGTTAGGGACACAGATACGCAGTATTTT. The encoded protein is CASSYGTSGVRDTDTQYF. V gene TRBV5-1 combines with J gene TRBJ2-3, with 13 bases lining up with TRBD2. Germline CDR1 and CDR2: SGHRS and YFSETQ. The trim removed 3 bases at V and 2 bases at J, leaving 9 bases unmatched. This CDR3 spans 18 amino acids.

The CDR3 is CASSLGTGNYGYTF. CDR3 in DNA: TGTGCCAGCAGCTTGGGTACAGGGAACTATGGCTACACCTTC. The V and J genes are TRBV5-5 and TRBJ1-2, with D maybe TRBD1 (6 bases). The CDR3 sequence is 14 residues long. Between the trimmed V and J ends, which lost 0 bases and 2 bases, there was a span of 8 bases. Germline V gene lookup returns CDR1 SGHKS and CDR2 YYEKEE (reference sequence).

V usage is TRBV2 and J usage is TRBJ2-2; TRBD1 matches 9 bases. Per germline, CDR1 SNHLY and CDR2 FYNNEI. CDR3 length equals 16 residues. V lost 4 bases to trimming and J lost 4 bases; unmatched junction nucleotides: 7. The CDR3 spells CASSANRGQSTGELFF. The CDR3 DNA follows: TGTGCCAGCAGTGCAAACAGGGGGCAGAGCACCGGGGAGCTGTTTTTT.

The chain joins TRBV6-5 to TRBJ1-6, with 10 bases lining up with TRBD1. Losses at the gene ends were 8 bases for V and 10 bases for J; bases not matched to a gene: 8. This CDR3 comprises 14 residues. Germline CDR1 MNHEY, CDR2 SVGAGI. CDR3 nucleotide sequence: TGTGCCAGCTGTCTGGACAGGGGGGCCTCACCCCTCCACTTT. It codes for CASCLDRGASPLHF.

This clone has more than one count but fewer than ten. Here the CDR3 DNA reads TGTGCCAGCAGTCTACTAGTCTCCGAGCAGTACTTC. Translation: CASSLLVSEQYF. The chain combines TRBV6-1 with TRBJ2-7; weak D call: TRBD2 (5 bases). Germline V CDR1 and CDR2: MNHNS, SASEGT. CDR3 length equals 12 residues. The V end lost 5 bases, the J end lost 6 bases, and 11 bases lay between the germline ends.